This is a list of T cell receptor beta chains from one sample in a study of blood T cell repertoires in COVID-19. The protocol was immunoSEQ multiplex PCR, while the TCRdb copy is restricted to in-frame clones and leaves out a portion. The data hold more than 75,000 clones, with approximately 82% observed a single time. The sample was peripheral blood. Every receptor here comes from a man aged 55 to 69 with acute or convalescent COVID-19. The CDR3 runs from the conserved cysteine through the conserved F or W. The D gene is left open where the match is weak. Where a row states a size, it is once, few, many or the class of an expanded clone; other rows omit it.

clone_size j_call d_call v_call cdr3_nt cdr3_aa
. TRBJ2-5 TRBD2 TRBV5-4 TGTGCCAGCAGCTTGGTGGTCGTAGCGGGAGTCGGGGAGACCCAGTACTTC CASSLVVVAGVGETQYF
. TRBJ1-1 . TRBV7-8 TGTGCCAGCAGCCGCGTTTGGCCGAACACTGAAGCTTTCTTT CASSRVWPNTEAFF
. TRBJ2-7 TRBD2 TRBV24-1 TGTGCCACCCGGCCGGTCAAATCGGTTAGTGGGTGTTCGGGGACTAGCGGGGGTAATTGGGAGCAGTACTTC CATRPVKSVSGCSGTSGGNWEQYF
. TRBJ1-1 . TRBV11-2 TGTGCCAGCAGCTTATTTCAGGGTCACACTGAAGCTTTCTTT CASSLFQGHTEAFF
. TRBJ2-5 TRBD1 TRBV5-4 TGTGCCAGCAGAGTGGCCGGGACAGGGGGTGGGGAGACCCAGTACTTC CASRVAGTGGGETQYF
. TRBJ1-2 . TRBV14 TGTGCCAGCAGCCCCTTCAGTTCCGCTAACTATGGCTACACCTTC CASSPFSSANYGYTF
. TRBJ1-2 . TRBV7-2 TGTGCCAGCAGCTTATGGCGGAGGGGGGGCGACTACACCTTC CASSLWRRGGDYTF
. TRBJ2-5 TRBD2 TRBV5-4 TGTGCCAGCAGCTTTACGGGGGGGATCCAAGAGACCCAGTACTTC CASSFTGGIQETQYF
. TRBJ2-7 TRBD1 TRBV28 TGTGCCAGCAGTCGGGGACAGATGGTACCGTACGAGCAGTACTTC CASSRGQMVPYEQYF
. TRBJ1-5 . TRBV5-6 TGTGCCAGCAGCTTGGCCGCAGGGTGGAGCAATCAGCCCCAGCATTTT CASSLAAGWSNQPQHF
. TRBJ1-3 . TRBV10-3 TGTGCCATCAGTGAGTCGGCAGGGGTGAGAAACACCATATATTTT CAISESAGVRNTIYF
. TRBJ2-5 TRBD2 TRBV2 TGTGCCAGCAGGACTAACCCCGGGGGGGAGACCCAGTACTTC CASRTNPGGETQYF
. TRBJ1-1 . TRBV28 TGTGCCAGCGGCTATGAAAGGGGAATGAACACTGAAGCTTTCTTT CASGYERGMNTEAFF
. TRBJ2-3 . TRBV20-1 TGCAGTGCTATTGATGGAGGCCGGGGCACAGATACGCAGTATTTT CSAIDGGRGTDTQYF
once TRBJ2-1 TRBD2 TRBV11-1 TGTGCCAGCAGCCGAACCGGGACTACCAATGAGCAGTTCTTC CASSRTGTTNEQFF
. TRBJ2-6 TRBD1 TRBV28 TGTGCCAGCAGTTTTGAAACCGGGACAGGGGGCTTTGGGGCCAACGTCCTGACTTTC CASSFETGTGGFGANVLTF
. TRBJ1-1 TRBD1 TRBV5-6 TGTGCCAGCAGCAGGACAGGGGTGCGAAACACTGAAGCTTTCTTT CASSRTGVRNTEAFF
. TRBJ2-3 TRBD2 TRBV9 TGTGCCAGCAGCGTAGCAGCGGGGGCATCCACAGATACGCAGTATTTT CASSVAAGASTDTQYF
. TRBJ1-2 . TRBV28 TGTGCCAGCAGGGTAACCGGTGCAGGGCCGGGCTACACCTTC CASRVTGAGPGYTF
. TRBJ1-2 TRBD1 TRBV2 TGTGCCAGCAGCCGGGACAGGGATGGCTACACCTTC CASSRDRDGYTF
. TRBJ2-7 TRBD2 TRBV6-1 TGTGCCAGCAGTGAATTGCCGGGGGGGGCCTACGAGCAGTACTTC CASSELPGGAYEQYF
. TRBJ1-4 TRBD1 TRBV4-2 TGTGCCAGCAGCCAACGAAGGGACAGCTTAGTTGCAACTAATGAAAAACTGTTTTTT CASSQRRDSLVATNEKLFF
. TRBJ1-4 TRBD1 TRBV25-1 TGTGCCAGCAGTGAAAAACCCGGGACAGGATATGAAAAACTGTTTTTT CASSEKPGTGYEKLFF
. TRBJ2-4 . TRBV5-1 TGCGCCAGCAGCTTGAAAGCGGGTTCCAAAAACATTCAGTACTTC CASSLKAGSKNIQYF
. TRBJ2-5 TRBD2 TRBV11-2 TGTGCCAGCAGCTTACAGCGGGGGGGCTGGGAGACCCAGTACTTC CASSLQRGGWETQYF
. TRBJ1-1 TRBD1 TRBV5-1 TGCGCCAGCAGCTTTGGGACAGGGGGAACTGAAGCTTTCTTT CASSFGTGGTEAFF
. TRBJ1-1 . TRBV6-5 TGTGCCAGCAGTTACTCCGGGTCCACTGAAGCTTTCTTT CASSYSGSTEAFF